A selection of T cell receptor beta chains follows, all from one sample in a study of T cells after yellow fever vaccination. TCRdb re-derived calls from the 5' RACE reads in MiXCR, one entry per CDR3 protein. The sample includes around 310,000 distinct CDR3 sequences, about 4% of them seen just once. Sequencing was performed on PBMCs, taken 5 days after the yellow fever booster vaccination. The receptors here all came from a man aged 18 to 29 who received the YFV17D yellow fever vaccine. Both conserved end residues are part of each CDR3. A D gene is named only where the DNA matches it firmly. Some rows have no size entry. The others give once, few or many, or a class for an expanded clone.

size | D | J | V | DNA | CDR3
. | . | TRBJ2-2 | TRBV6-2/TRBV6-3 | TGTGCCAGCAGCCTCTTAGGAATGGGGGAGCTGTTTTTT | CASSLLGMGELFF
few | . | TRBJ2-2 | TRBV12-3/TRBV12-4 | TGTGCCAGCACCCCCCAGGAGCAGGGACGCACCGGGGAGCTGTTTTTT | CASTPQEQGRTGELFF
few | . | TRBJ2-1 | TRBV6-6 | TGTGCCAGCCCGCCTCCTGGGCAGGGGGGTGACAATGAGCAGTTCTTC | CASPPPGQGGDNEQFF
. | . | TRBJ1-5 | TRBV28 | TGTGCCAGCAGTCCTAGACCCGACAGCTATCAGCCCCAGCATTTT | CASSPRPDSYQPQHF
few | . | TRBJ1-5 | TRBV30 | TGTGCCTGGAGTGGGCAGATCAACCAGCCCCAGCATTTT | CAWSGQINQPQHF
few | TRBD1 | TRBJ1-2 | TRBV11-2 | TGTGCCAGCAGCTTCCCCGGGACAGGGTATATCGCGGGCTACACCTTC | CASSFPGTGYIAGYTF
few | . | TRBJ2-3 | TRBV3-1 | TGTGCCAGCAGCCAAGATCTCCGCTTTCTCACAGATACGCAGTATTTT | CASSQDLRFLTDTQYF
. | TRBD2 | TRBJ2-3 | TRBV4-1 | TGCGCCAGCGCCGCGGGGAGGCGCGGGGGAACCAGCACAGATACGCAGTATTTT | CASAAGRRGGTSTDTQYF
many | . | TRBJ2-5 | TRBV5-1 | TGCGCCAGCAGCTATCACCGGACAATCGGGGAGACCCAGTACTTC | CASSYHRTIGETQYF
few | . | TRBJ1-1 | TRBV18 | TGTGCCAGCTCCACCTCGGGCACTGAAGCTTTCTTT | CASSTSGTEAFF
. | . | TRBJ2-3 | TRBV27 | TGTGCCAGCAGTTTGGGGGACCTTAGCACAGATACGCAGTATTTT | CASSLGDLSTDTQYF
few | . | TRBJ1-1 | TRBV7-2 | TGTGCCAGCAGCCGCGTGGGGGGAGTGGTCACTGAAGCTTTCTTT | CASSRVGGVVTEAFF
once | . | TRBJ1-5 | TRBV6-2/TRBV6-3 | TGTGCCAGCACCACGGGGTGGAATCAGCCCCAGCATTTT | CASTTGWNQPQHF
many | . | TRBJ1-1 | TRBV4-3 | TGCGCCAGCAGTGCAGGACTAAACACTGAAGCTTTCTTT | CASSAGLNTEAFF
. | TRBD1 | TRBJ1-2 | TRBV20-1 | TGCAGTGCATCTACAGGGGGCGCGGGGGGCTACACCTTC | CSASTGGAGGYTF
few | TRBD2 | TRBJ2-5 | TRBV29-1 | TGCAGCGTTGAACCTGCTCTAGCGGGGGGTCAAGAGACCCAGTACTTC | CSVEPALAGGQETQYF
many | TRBD2 | TRBJ2-3 | TRBV15 | TGTGCCACCAGCTCTTACCTAGCGGGGATCACAGATACGCAGTATTTT | CATSSYLAGITDTQYF
many | . | TRBJ2-3 | TRBV5-1 | TGCGCCAGCAACCTGGCGGGCAGCTCCACAGATACGCAGTATTTT | CASNLAGSSTDTQYF
. | . | TRBJ1-2 | TRBV12-3/TRBV12-4 | TGTGCCAGCAGTTTAGCGCCTCAGCCAGACTATGGCTACACCTTC | CASSLAPQPDYGYTF
many | TRBD2 | TRBJ2-4 | TRBV5-1 | TGCGCCAGCAGCACGTCTAGCGGGGGGGCCCGGAACATTCAGTACTTC | CASSTSSGGARNIQYF
. | . | TRBJ2-3 | TRBV2 | TGTGCCAGCAGTGAAGCGCCCAGAGATACGCAGTATTTT | CASSEAPRDTQYF
. | . | TRBJ2-5 | TRBV4-1 | TGCGCCAGCAGCCAGCCGGGGGAGACCCAGTACTTC | CASSQPGETQYF
few | . | TRBJ2-1 | TRBV5-1 | TGCGCCAGCAGCTTGGACGGGAGTCCCGGGGAGCAGTTCTTC | CASSLDGSPGEQFF